One sample yielded the 18 T cell receptor beta chains listed below, sequenced in a study of cytomegalovirus exposure and HLA in healthy donors. In the PCR, 60 Vbeta and 13 Jbeta primers were used. Sequencing used immunoSEQ multiplex PCR; TCRdb keeps in-frame clones, though not all of them. Among 200,000 to 250,000 clones listed, about two thirds were seen once. Material for sequencing was PBMCs. These receptors were obtained from a man aged 40-49 years in good health and CMV-seropositive.

V gene TRBV6-4 combines with J gene TRBJ2-2; D remains unclear. Germline CDR1 and CDR2: MRHNA and SNTAGT. The V gene lost 6 bases and the J gene lost 2 bases, with 10 bases spanning the gap. This CDR3 is 14 amino acids long. CDR3 nucleotide sequence: TGTGCCAGCAGCTCCGGTCCCAACACCGGGGAGCTGTTTTTT. Amino acids: CASSSGPNTGELFF.

The table lists this clone with a few counts. The J gene is TRBJ1-2, the V gene TRBV7-2; TRBD1 matches at 9 bases. Germline values: CDR1 SGHTA, CDR2 FQGNSA. V lost 5 bases and J lost 5; bases outside the gene matches: 3. The CDR3 is 13 amino acids. The CDR3 here is CASSMTGGYGYTF. In nucleotides, the CDR3 is TGTGCCAGCAGCATGACAGGGGGTTATGGCTACACCTTC.

This clone has only one observation. The rearrangement uses TRBV7-2 and TRBJ2-5, with 10 bases aligning to TRBD1. The CDR3 extends over 19 amino acids. Germline assignment: CDR1 SGHTA and CDR2 FQGNSA. J was trimmed by 5 bases and V by 4 bases; bases with no gene match: 19. This chain's CDR3 is CASSYKLPGQGKVRETQYF. The CDR3 region has the DNA TGTGCCAGCAGCTATAAACTTCCGGGACAGGGGAAGGTTAGGGAGACCCAGTACTTC. The variable domain in full, completed from reference TRBV7-2 and TRBJ2-5, reads GAGVSQSPSNKVTEKGKDVELRCDPISGHTALYWYRQSLGQGLEFLIYFQGNSAPDKSGLPSDRFSAERTGGSVSTLTIQRTQQEDSAVYLCASSYKLPGQGKVRETQYFGPGTRLLVL.

This sequence joins TRBV7-8 and TRBJ2-5, with D possibly being TRBD1 (6 bases). The end of the DNA aligns better with TRBJ2-7, so the J call may be wrong. Per the germline V gene, CDR1 is SGHVS and CDR2 is FQNEAQ. This CDR3 spans 15 amino acids. The chain's CDR3 is CASSLKQGFSYEQYF. As DNA, the CDR3 is TGTGCCAGCAGCTTAAAACAGGGCTTCTCCTACGAGCAGTACTTC.

The CDR3 sequence is CASNGFQGGSYGYTF. The CDR3 nucleotides read TGTGCCAGCAACGGTTTTCAGGGAGGGAGCTATGGCTACACCTTC. The rearrangement uses TRBV6-6 and TRBJ1-2; D might be TRBD1 (5 bases). Germline V gives CDR1 MNHNY, CDR2 SVGAGI (reference sequence). The CDR3 has 15 residues. Trimming cost V 7 bases and J 4 bases, with 19 bases left between them.

V gene TRBV5-1 combines with J gene TRBJ1-3, with D unclear. Germline V CDR1 and CDR2: SGHRS, YFSETQ. V was clipped by 0 bases and J by 0 bases, with 7 bases between them. The CDR3 has 15 residues. The CDR3 DNA follows: TGCGCCAGCAGCTTGGACAATATCTCTGGAAACACCATATATTTT. The encoded protein is CASSLDNISGNTIYF.

CDR3 DNA sequence: TGTGCCAGCAGCTCCCGGGACAGGGGGGCTCTTAATGAAAAACTGTTTTTT. Encoded protein: CASSSRDRGALNEKLFF. The chain uses TRBV7-9 and TRBJ1-4; 11 positions match TRBD1. V shed 4 bases and J 4 bases; nucleotides not matched to a gene: 8. CDR1 and CDR2 from the germline V gene are SEHNR and FQNEAQ (reference sequence). This CDR3 is 17 amino acids long.

The rearrangement links TRBV27 to TRBJ1-4; D uncertain. Trimming removed 6 bases at V and 3 bases at J, with 20 bases between. Germline CDR1 MNHEY, CDR2 SMNVEV (reference sequence). The CDR3 sequence is 17 residues long. CDR3 loop: CASSPIRVEGANEKLFF. DNA for the CDR3: TGTGCCAGCAGCCCCATCCGGGTGGAGGGAGCTAATGAAAAACTGTTTTTT. Using reference TRBV27 and TRBJ1-4 for the parts outside the CDR3, the full variable domain is EAQVTQNPRYLITVTGKKLTVTCSQNMNHEYMSWYRQDPGLGLRQIYYSMNVEVTDKGDVPEGYKVSRKEKRNFPLILESPSPNQTSLYFCASSPIRVEGANEKLFFGSGTQLSVL.

J is TRBJ2-1 and V is TRBV10-3; D is possibly TRBD1 (5 bases). The ends were cut back, 6 bases at V and 5 bases at J, with 11 bases in the middle. The germline V gene has CDR1 ENHRY and CDR2 SYGVKD. The CDR3 is 13 residues long. The CDR3 sequence is CAISHRLNNEQFF. CDR3 nucleotides: TGTGCCATCAGCCACAGGCTAAACAATGAGCAGTTCTTC.

This clone has just one count. The chain recombines TRBV6-1 with TRBJ2-7; 7 bases fit TRBD1. V lost 5 bases and J lost 3; bases outside the gene matches: 10. Per the germline V gene, CDR1 is MNHNS and CDR2 is SASEGT. The CDR3 is 15 amino acids. CDR3 in DNA: TGTGCCAGCAGTTGGCGGTTCCAGGGGGACTACGAGCAGTACTTC. Encoded protein: CASSWRFQGDYEQYF.

This chain uses TRBV18 with TRBJ1-4; TRBD1 matches at 11 bases. The CDR3 covers 14 residues. Germline loops: CDR1 KGHSH, CDR2 LQKENI. After removal of 4 bases from V and 8 bases from J, the junction contained 3 bases not matched to a gene. CDR3 loop: CASSLGTGGEKLFF. CDR3 DNA sequence: TGTGCCAGCTCACTCGGGACAGGGGGAGAAAAACTGTTTTTT.

V gene TRBV9 combines with J gene TRBJ2-2; possible D gene TRBD2, 6 bases. The CDR3 is made up of 15 amino acids. Germline values: CDR1 SGDLS, CDR2 YYNGEE. With 0 bases removed from V and 5 bases from J, the gap between germline ends came to 11 bases. CDR3 nucleotides: TGTGCCAGCAGCGTAGCTGGGACTGATACCGGGGAGCTGTTTTTT. This codes for CASSVAGTDTGELFF.

Remarks on this clone: The sample carries other DNA sequences with the same CDR3. The chain uses TRBV9 and TRBJ1-1; 9 positions agree with TRBD1. Trimming took 0 bases from V and 5 from J; bases not matched to a gene: 2. The germline V gene encodes CDR1 SGDLS and CDR2 YYNGEE. The length of the CDR3 is 14 residues. DNA for the CDR3: TGTGCCAGCAGCGTAGGGACAGGGGATACTGAAGCTTTCTTT. Its protein is CASSVGTGDTEAFF. Based on the CDR3 plus reference TRBV9 and TRBJ1-1, the full variable domain is DSGVTQTPKHLITATGQRVTLRCSPRSGDLSVYWYQQSLDQGLQFLIQYYNGEERAKGNILERFSAQQFPDLHSELNLSSLELGDSALYFCASSVGTGDTEAFFGQGTRLTVV.

The rearrangement links TRBV4-1 to TRBJ1-2; 7 bases match TRBD1. Germline-derived CDR1 and CDR2 are MGHRA and YSYEKL. Germline trimming cut 6 bases from V and 1 base from J; bases unmatched to any gene: 5. The CDR3 loop spans 14 amino acids. The CDR3 spells CASRLRDSNYGYTF. Here the CDR3 DNA reads TGCGCCAGCAGACTACGGGACAGTAACTATGGCTACACCTTC.

V usage is TRBV19 and J usage is TRBJ2-3; D might be TRBD1 (6 bases). CDR1 LNHDA and CDR2 SQIVND come from the germline V gene (reference sequence). V gave up 7 bases and J gave up 2 bases, with 16 bases separating them. CDR3 length equals 15 residues. The CDR3: CASMPRGWYTDTQYF. Here the CDR3 DNA reads TGTGCCAGTATGCCCAGGGGATGGTACACAGATACGCAGTATTTT.

This sequence joins TRBV6-5 and TRBJ1-1, with D hard to call. Germline V gene lookup returns CDR1 MNHEY and CDR2 SVGAGI. The CDR3 contains 16 residues. V gave up 2 bases and J gave up 4 bases, with 17 bases separating them. The CDR3 DNA sequence: TGTGCCAGCAGTTACGAAACAGCTGCTTTCGGCACTGAAGCTTTCTTT. Amino acid sequence: CASSYETAAFGTEAFF.

The rearrangement joins TRBV5-4 to TRBJ1-3; D uncertain. The CDR3 loop spans 16 amino acids. The V gene's germline CDR1 is SGHNT and CDR2 YYREEE (reference sequence). Trimming cost V 0 bases and J 0 bases, with 10 bases left between them. The CDR3: CASSLDRPHSGNTIYF. CDR3 nucleotides: TGTGCCAGCAGCTTGGACAGACCACACTCTGGAAACACCATATATTTT. The variable domain in full, completed from reference TRBV5-4 and TRBJ1-3, reads ETGVTQSPTHLIKTRGQQVTLRCSSQSGHNTVSWYQQALGQGPQFIFQYYREEENGRGNFPPRFSGLQFPNYSSELNVNALELDDSALYLCASSLDRPHSGNTIYFGEGSWLTVV.

The chain recombines TRBV7-9 with TRBJ1-4; no definite D call. The CDR3 loop spans 14 amino acids. Germline V lookup: CDR1 SEHNR, CDR2 FQNEAQ (reference sequence). The ends were cut back, 6 bases at V and 3 bases at J, with 11 bases in the middle. For the CDR3, the DNA is TGTGCCAGCAGTTCAGAAACAGCTAATGAAAAACTGTTTTTT. Its translation: CASSSETANEKLFF. Variable domain in full (rest from reference TRBV7-9 and TRBJ1-4): DTGVSQNPRHKITKRGQNVTFRCDPISEHNRLYWYRQTLGQGPEFLTYFQNEAQLEKSRLLSDRFSAERPKGSFSTLEIQRTEQGDSAMYLCASSSETANEKLFFGSGTQLSVL.